These T cell receptor beta chains were read from a single sample in a study of cytotoxic CD8 clonotypes in ibrutinib-treated CLL. Only in-frame clones appear in the TCRdb table, and some are missing; sequencing was by immunoSEQ multiplex PCR. The table lists approximately 200,000 clones, about two thirds of them singletons. Sequencing used PBMCs, obtained after 24 months of ibrutinib treatment. Receptors originate from a human donor with chronic lymphocytic leukemia. The CDR3 runs from the conserved cysteine through the conserved F or W. A D gene is named only where the DNA matches it firmly. Clone size is given for some rows only: seen once, a few or many times, or a class if the clone is expanded.

j_call clone_size v_call d_call cdr3_aa cdr3_nt
TRBJ1-1 NA TRBV9 NA CASSVDVESGGEAFF TGTGCCAGCAGCGTAGATGTGGAATCGGGTGGTGAAGCTTTCTTT
TRBJ2-1 once TRBV5-5 TRBD2 CASSSGLAGHEQFF TGTGCCAGCAGCTCCGGACTAGCGGGTCATGAGCAGTTCTTC
TRBJ2-5 NA TRBV7-2 NA CASRQSGFGETQYF TGTGCCAGCAGACAATCTGGGTTCGGGGAGACCCAGTACTTC
TRBJ2-3 few TRBV11-2 NA CASSLALTDTQYF TGTGCCAGCAGCTTAGCTTTGACAGATACGCAGTATTTT
TRBJ2-7 NA TRBV19 NA CASSTVRGYEQYF TGTGCCAGTTCCACGGTCCGTGGCTACGAGCAGTACTTC
TRBJ2-1 NA TRBV11-2 TRBD2 CASSLRGTSGRNEQFF TGTGCCAGCAGCTTACGGGGGACTAGCGGGCGAAATGAGCAGTTCTTC
TRBJ1-2 few TRBV30 TRBD1 CAWRYLGQGYYGYTF TGTGCCTGGAGATACCTGGGACAGGGATACTATGGCTACACCTTC
TRBJ1-3 few TRBV5-6 NA CASSPTRGNTIYF TGTGCCAGCAGCCCCACGAGGGGAAACACCATATATTTT
TRBJ1-1 few TRBV2 NA CASRDTTSGSEAFF TGTGCCAGCAGGGACACCACGAGTGGTTCTGAAGCTTTCTTT
TRBJ2-2 NA TRBV4-2 NA CASSQDGGSNTGELFF TGTGCCAGCAGCCAAGATGGCGGCTCGAACACCGGGGAGCTGTTTTTT
TRBJ1-3 few TRBV15 NA CATSIGESGNTIYF TGTGCCACCAGCATCGGGGAATCTGGAAACACCATATATTTT
TRBJ1-4 NA TRBV4-3 NA CASSQLLGVGAGDEKLFF TGCGCCAGCAGCCAATTATTGGGGGTAGGGGCAGGGGATGAAAAACTGTTTTTT
TRBJ2-7 NA TRBV9 TRBD2 CASSPRLAGEVYEQYF TGTGCCAGCAGCCCAAGACTAGCGGGAGAAGTCTACGAGCAGTACTTC
TRBJ2-1 few TRBV11-3 NA CASSSWRVNEQFF TGTGCCAGCAGCTCATGGCGGGTCAATGAGCAGTTCTTC
TRBJ1-2 NA TRBV6-1 TRBD1 CASKPQGIGYTF TGTGCCAGCAAACCACAGGGGATAGGCTACACCTTC
TRBJ2-2 NA TRBV5-6 TRBD1 CASSPGTGRGTGELFF TGTGCCAGCAGCCCCGGGACAGGGCGTGGCACCGGGGAGCTGTTTTTT
TRBJ2-5 NA TRBV25-1 NA CASRIRGGETQYF TGTGCCAGCAGAATCAGGGGAGGAGAGACCCAGTACTTC
TRBJ2-1 NA TRBV18 TRBD2 CASSLRLAGSYNEQFF TGTGCCAGCTCACTAAGACTAGCGGGCTCCTACAATGAGCAGTTCTTC
TRBJ1-1 NA TRBV20-1 NA CSARGVRAAFF TGCAGTGCTAGAGGTGTGAGGGCAGCTTTCTTT
TRBJ1-2 NA TRBV6-6 NA CASSYVQGGYTF TGTGCCAGCAGTTACGTACAAGGGGGCTACACCTTC
TRBJ2-6 few TRBV6-1 NA CASRASGANVLTF TGTGCCAGCAGGGCCTCTGGGGCCAACGTCCTGACTTTC
TRBJ2-7 NA TRBV28 TRBD2 CASSLTLAGVGRQYF TGTGCCAGCAGTCTGACACTAGCGGGAGTAGGTCGGCAGTACTTC